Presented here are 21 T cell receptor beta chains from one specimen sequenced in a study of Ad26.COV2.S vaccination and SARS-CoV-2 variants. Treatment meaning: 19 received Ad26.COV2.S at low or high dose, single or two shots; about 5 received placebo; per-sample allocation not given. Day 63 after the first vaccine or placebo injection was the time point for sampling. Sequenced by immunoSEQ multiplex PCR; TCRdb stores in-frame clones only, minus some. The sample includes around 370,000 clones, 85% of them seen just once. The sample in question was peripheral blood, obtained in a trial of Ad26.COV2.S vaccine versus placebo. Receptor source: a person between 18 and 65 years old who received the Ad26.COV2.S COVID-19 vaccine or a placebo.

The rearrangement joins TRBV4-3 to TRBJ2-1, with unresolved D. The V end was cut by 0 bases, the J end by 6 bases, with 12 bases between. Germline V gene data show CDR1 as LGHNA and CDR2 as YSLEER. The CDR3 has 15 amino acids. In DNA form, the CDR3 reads TGCGCCAGCAGCCAAGATATTGGGATACCCAATGAGCAGTTCTTC. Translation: CASSQDIGIPNEQFF.

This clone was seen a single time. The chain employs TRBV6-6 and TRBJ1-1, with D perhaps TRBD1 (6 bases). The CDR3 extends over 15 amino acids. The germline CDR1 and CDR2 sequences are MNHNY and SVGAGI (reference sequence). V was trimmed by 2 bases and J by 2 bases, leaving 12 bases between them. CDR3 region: CASSYNGGVNTEAFF. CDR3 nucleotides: TGTGCCAGCAGTTACAACGGGGGCGTAAACACTGAAGCTTTCTTT.

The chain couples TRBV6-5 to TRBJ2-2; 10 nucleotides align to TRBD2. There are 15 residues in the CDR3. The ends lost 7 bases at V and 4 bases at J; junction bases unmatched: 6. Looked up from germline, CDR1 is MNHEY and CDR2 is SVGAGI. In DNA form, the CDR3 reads TGTGCCAGCAACCCGGGACTAGCGAGCACCGGGGAGCTGTTTTTT. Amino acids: CASNPGLASTGELFF.

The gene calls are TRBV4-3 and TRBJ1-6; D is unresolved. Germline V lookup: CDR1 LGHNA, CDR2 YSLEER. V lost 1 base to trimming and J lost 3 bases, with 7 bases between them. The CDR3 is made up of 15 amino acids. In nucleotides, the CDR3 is TGCGCCAGCAGCCAAGCGGCAAGCTATAATTCACCCCTCCACTTT. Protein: CASSQAASYNSPLHF.

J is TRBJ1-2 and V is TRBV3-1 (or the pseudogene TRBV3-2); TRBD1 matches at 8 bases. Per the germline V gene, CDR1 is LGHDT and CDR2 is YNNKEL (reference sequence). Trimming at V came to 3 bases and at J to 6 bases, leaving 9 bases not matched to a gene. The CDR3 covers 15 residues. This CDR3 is CASSHLDRDHHGYTF. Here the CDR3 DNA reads TGTGCCAGCAGCCATTTGGACAGGGACCACCATGGCTACACCTTC.

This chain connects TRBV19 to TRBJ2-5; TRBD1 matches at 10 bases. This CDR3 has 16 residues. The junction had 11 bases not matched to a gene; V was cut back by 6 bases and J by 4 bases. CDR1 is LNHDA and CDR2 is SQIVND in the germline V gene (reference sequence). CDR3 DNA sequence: TGTGCCAGTAGCAAACCCGGGACAGGGGTTGGAGAGACCCAGTACTTC. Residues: CASSKPGTGVGETQYF.

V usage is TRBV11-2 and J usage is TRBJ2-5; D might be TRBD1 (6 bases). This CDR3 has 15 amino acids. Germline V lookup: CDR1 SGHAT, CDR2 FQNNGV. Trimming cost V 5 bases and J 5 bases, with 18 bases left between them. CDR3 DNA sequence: TGTGCCAGCAGCCCCTGGCAGGGGAATTGGGAGACCCAGTACTTC. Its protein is CASSPWQGNWETQYF.

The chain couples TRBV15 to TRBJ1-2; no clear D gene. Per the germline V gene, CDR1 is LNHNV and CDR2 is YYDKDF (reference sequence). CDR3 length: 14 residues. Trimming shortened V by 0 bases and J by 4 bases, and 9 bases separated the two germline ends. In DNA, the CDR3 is TGTGCCACCAGCAGAGAGTCAGGCGGCTATGGCTACACCTTC. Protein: CATSRESGGYGYTF.

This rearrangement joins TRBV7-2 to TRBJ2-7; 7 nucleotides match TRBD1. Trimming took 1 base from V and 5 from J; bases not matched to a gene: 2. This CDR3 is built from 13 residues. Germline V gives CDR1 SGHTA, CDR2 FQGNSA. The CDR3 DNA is TGTGCCAGCAGCTTAGGACAGGGCGACGAGCAGTACTTC. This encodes CASSLGQGDEQYF.

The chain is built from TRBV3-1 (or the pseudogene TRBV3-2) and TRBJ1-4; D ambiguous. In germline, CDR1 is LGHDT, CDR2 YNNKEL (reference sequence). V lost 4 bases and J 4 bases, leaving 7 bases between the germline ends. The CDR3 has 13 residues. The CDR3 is CASSRFGNEKLFF. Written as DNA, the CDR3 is TGTGCCAGCAGCCGGTTCGGTAATGAAAAACTGTTTTTT.

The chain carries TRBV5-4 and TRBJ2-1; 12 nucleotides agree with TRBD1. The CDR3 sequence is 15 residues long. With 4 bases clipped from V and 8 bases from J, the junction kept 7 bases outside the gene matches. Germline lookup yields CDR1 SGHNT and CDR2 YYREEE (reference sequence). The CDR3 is CASSTGTGGSDEQFF. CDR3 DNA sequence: TGTGCCAGCAGCACCGGGACAGGGGGCTCGGATGAGCAGTTCTTC.

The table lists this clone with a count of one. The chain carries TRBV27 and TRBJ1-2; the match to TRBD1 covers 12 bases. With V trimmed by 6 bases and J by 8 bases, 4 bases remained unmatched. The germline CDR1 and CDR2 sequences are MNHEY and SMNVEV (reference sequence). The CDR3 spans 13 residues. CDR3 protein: CASSPGTGGGYTF. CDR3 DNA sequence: TGTGCCAGCAGCCCCGGGACAGGGGGCGGCTACACCTTC.

The CDR3 protein is CASSQDRASGSGEQYF. The CDR3 DNA sequence: TGTGCCAGCAGCCAAGATCGAGCTAGCGGGAGTGGCGAGCAGTACTTC. The gene calls are TRBV3-1 (or the pseudogene TRBV3-2) and TRBJ2-7; 10 nucleotides align to TRBD2. This CDR3 region has 16 residues. Germline V CDR1 and CDR2: LGHDT, YNNKEL (reference sequence). After removal of 0 bases from V and 6 bases from J, the junction contained 8 bases not matched to a gene.

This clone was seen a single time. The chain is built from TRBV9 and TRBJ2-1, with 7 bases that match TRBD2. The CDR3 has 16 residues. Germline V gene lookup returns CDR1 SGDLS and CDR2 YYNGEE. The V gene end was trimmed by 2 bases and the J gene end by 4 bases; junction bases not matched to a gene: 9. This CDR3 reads CASSVGPGGTYNEQFF. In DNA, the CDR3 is TGTGCCAGCAGCGTGGGGCCCGGGGGGACTTACAATGAGCAGTTCTTC.

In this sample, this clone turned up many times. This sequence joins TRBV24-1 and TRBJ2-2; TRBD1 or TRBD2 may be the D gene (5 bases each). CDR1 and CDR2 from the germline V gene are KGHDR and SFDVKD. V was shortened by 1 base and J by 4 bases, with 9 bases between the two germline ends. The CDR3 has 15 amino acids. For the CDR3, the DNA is TGTGCCACCAGTGATTTCGGGGACGGCACCGGGGAGCTGTTTTTT. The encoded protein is CATSDFGDGTGELFF.

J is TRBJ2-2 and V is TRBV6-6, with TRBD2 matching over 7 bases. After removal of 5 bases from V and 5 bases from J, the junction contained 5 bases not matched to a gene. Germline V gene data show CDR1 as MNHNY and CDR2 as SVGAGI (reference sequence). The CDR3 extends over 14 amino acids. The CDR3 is CASSERGGTGELFF. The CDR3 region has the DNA TGTGCCAGCAGTGAGCGGGGTGGGACCGGGGAGCTGTTTTTT.

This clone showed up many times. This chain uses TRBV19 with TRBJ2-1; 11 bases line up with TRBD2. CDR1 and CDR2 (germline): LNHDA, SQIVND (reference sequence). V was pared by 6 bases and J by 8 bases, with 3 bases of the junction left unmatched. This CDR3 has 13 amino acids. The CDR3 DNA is TGTGCCAGTAGGACTAGCGGGACTTATGAGCAGTTCTTC. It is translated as CASRTSGTYEQFF.

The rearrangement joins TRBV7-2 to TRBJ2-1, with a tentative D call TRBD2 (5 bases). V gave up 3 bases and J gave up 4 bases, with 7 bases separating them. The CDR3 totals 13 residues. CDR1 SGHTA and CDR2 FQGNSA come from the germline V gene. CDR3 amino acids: CASSLQRYNEQFF. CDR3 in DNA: TGTGCCAGCAGCTTGCAGCGGTACAATGAGCAGTTCTTC.

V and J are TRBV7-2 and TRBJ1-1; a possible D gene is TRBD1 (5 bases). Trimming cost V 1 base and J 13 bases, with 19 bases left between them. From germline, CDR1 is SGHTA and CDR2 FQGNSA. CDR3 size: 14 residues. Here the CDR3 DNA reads TGTGCCAGCAGCTTAGGCTTTGGGACCCCAAGGGGTTTCTTT. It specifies CASSLGFGTPRGFF.

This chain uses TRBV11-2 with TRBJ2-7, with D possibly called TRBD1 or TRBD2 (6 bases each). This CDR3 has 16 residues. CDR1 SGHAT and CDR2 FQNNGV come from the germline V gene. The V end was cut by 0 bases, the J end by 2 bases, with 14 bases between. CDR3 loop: CASSLDFSGAPYEQYF. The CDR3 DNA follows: TGTGCCAGCAGCTTAGACTTTTCGGGGGCACCCTACGAGCAGTACTTC.

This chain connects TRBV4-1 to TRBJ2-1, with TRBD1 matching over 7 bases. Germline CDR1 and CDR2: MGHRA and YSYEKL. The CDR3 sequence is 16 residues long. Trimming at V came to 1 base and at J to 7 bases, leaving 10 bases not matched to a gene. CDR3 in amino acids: CASSQALAPTGNEQFF. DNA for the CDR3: TGCGCCAGCAGCCAAGCATTGGCCCCGACAGGGAATGAGCAGTTCTTC.